The 3 T cell receptor beta chains in this list originate from one sample, sequenced in a study of T-cell memory formation after mild COVID-19. TCRdb used MiXCR to reprocess the 5' RACE reads, holding one entry per CDR3 protein. The sample consists of 410,000 or so distinct CDR3 sequences, around 22% of them appearing once. The sequencing input was PBMCs or a T cell subset sorted from them (not recorded which). These TCRs come from an adult woman who had mild COVID-19 (a few samples of this study predate the infection). Cell type and time point are not known.

The V and J genes are TRBV10-3 and TRBJ2-3, with 8 bases lining up with TRBD1. Germline CDR1 ENHRY, CDR2 SYGVKD. Trimming at V came to 2 bases and at J to 4 bases, leaving 5 bases not matched to a gene. The CDR3 runs to 15 residues. The CDR3 DNA reads TGTGCCATCAGTGAGCCAGGGGGCCACGCAGATACGCAGTATTTT. Its translation: CAISEPGGHADTQYF.

The chain employs TRBV11-2 and TRBJ1-1; 7 nucleotides match TRBD1. The ends lost 0 bases at V and 1 base at J; junction bases unmatched: 2. CDR1 and CDR2 from the germline V gene are SGHAT and FQNNGV. This CDR3 has 15 residues. CDR3 in amino acids: CASSLEGTANTEAFF. CDR3 DNA sequence: TGTGCCAGCAGCTTAGAAGGGACAGCGAACACTGAAGCTTTCTTT.

This clonotype was counted a few times. This chain joins TRBV6-5 and TRBJ2-6; D not certain. Germline V gene data show CDR1 as MNHEY and CDR2 as SVGAGI. This CDR3 is built from 16 residues. V was pared by 0 bases and J by 0 bases, with 6 bases between. CDR3 region: CASSYSPVSGANVLTF. The DNA of the CDR3 is TGTGCCAGCAGTTACTCTCCCGTCTCTGGGGCCAACGTCCTGACTTTC.